This T cell receptor (beta chain) was identified during a study of STAT5B mutations in CD4+ large granular lymphocyte leukemia. Study-wide results and caveats: Patient CD4-sorted repertoires stayed more clonal than healthy ones after leukemic-clone removal. TRBV06-family usage was enriched in top patient clones (8/27) versus controls (2/35).

Methods used by the authors: Productive clonotypes were detectable down to 2.59 x 10-5 frequency. Sequencing used immunoSEQ multiplex PCR; TCRdb keeps in-frame clones, though not all of them. Clone size and V and J calls were adopted from that table, with D and trimming inferred from the DNA. The table has 32,000 or so clones, around four fifths seen once. For this clone: Its target is unknown.

CDR1 and CDR2 from the germline V gene are MDHEN and SYDVKM. The V segment lost 6 bases and the J segment 2 bases; nucleotides outside the gene matches: 4. This CDR3 has 14 amino acids. Sequences were obtained from CD4+ T cells from blood buffy coats. This receptor was taken from a human donor in good health. The chain links TRBV28 to TRBJ2-3; 8 positions agree with TRBD2. CDR3 amino acids: CASRLAGHTDTQYF. The CDR3, as DNA: TGTGCCAGCAGGTTAGCGGGACACACAGATACGCAGTATTTT.